This is a list of T cell receptor beta chains from one sample in a study of OX40 agonist ivuxolimab in advanced cancers. Assay: immunoSEQ multiplex PCR; the TCRdb copy retains only in-frame clones and omits some. The data contain approximately 98,000 clones, roughly 80% of them seen just once; the ten biggest clones take up around 5.5%. The sample in question was CD4+ or CD8+ T cells sorted from blood, obtained in a trial of the OX40 agonist ivuxolimab. Receptor source: an adult with an advanced solid tumor such as melanoma, head and neck, liver or kidney cancer. Each CDR3 is given with its conserved first and last residue. The D gene is left open where the match is weak. A row's size may be missing; if present it is once, few, many or a size class.

d_gene	abundance	v_gene	j_gene	CDR3nt	CDR3aa
TRBD2	-	TRBV11-1	TRBJ2-1	TGTGCCAGCAGCTTGGGGACTAGCTTCGATGAGCAGTTCTTC	CASSLGTSFDEQFF
-	-	TRBV14	TRBJ2-7	TGTGCCAGCAGCCAAGATGTCCCGGGGTGGGGACACCGGGGGAGATATTACGAGCAGTACTTC	CASSQDVPGWGHRGRYYEQYF
-	-	TRBV15	TRBJ1-3	TGTGCCACCAGCGACCCGGGGCCTGGAAACACCATATATTTT	CATSDPGPGNTIYF
-	-	TRBV5-1	TRBJ1-1	TGCGCCAGCAGCTTGTTAGGGGCGGGGAACACTGAAGCTTTCTTT	CASSLLGAGNTEAFF
-	-	TRBV18	TRBJ2-7	TGTGCCAGCTCACCACCGTTTGCCGGCTCCTACGAGCAGTACTTC	CASSPPFAGSYEQYF
-	-	TRBV11-2	TRBJ2-7	TGTGCCAGCAGCTTAGATCTCGGAACAGGGACCTACGAGCAGTACTTC	CASSLDLGTGTYEQYF
-	once	TRBV5-1	TRBJ2-1	TGCGCCAGCAGCTCAGGGGGGCTCGACAATGAGCAGTTCTTC	CASSSGGLDNEQFF
-	-	TRBV9	TRBJ2-7	TGTGCCAGCAGCGTAAGCCAGGAAGCCTACTACGAGCAGTACTTC	CASSVSQEAYYEQYF
-	-	TRBV19	TRBJ1-5	TGTGCCAGTAGTATAGATCCCAGGGATAATCAGCCCCAGCATTTT	CASSIDPRDNQPQHF
-	-	TRBV6-1	TRBJ1-3	TGTGCCAGCAGTCACAGGGAGAGCTCTGGAAACACCATATATTTT	CASSHRESSGNTIYF
-	-	TRBV5-1	TRBJ1-1	TGCGCCAGCAGGCTGGGCTGGGACACTGAAGCTTTCTTT	CASRLGWDTEAFF
TRBD2	-	TRBV23-1	TRBJ2-2	TGCGCCAGCAGCCGCTGGGCCGACGGGAGGACGGCCGGGGAGCTGTTTTTT	CASSRWADGRTAGELFF
-	-	TRBV9	TRBJ2-7	TGTGCCAGCAGCGTAGCTACGGGGGCGGCAGGGGACGAGCAGTACTTC	CASSVATGAAGDEQYF
-	few	TRBV27	TRBJ2-5	TGTGCCAGCAGCGGGGCAGGGGCGGGAGAGACCCAGTACTTC	CASSGAGAGETQYF
-	-	TRBV6-4	TRBJ1-2	TGTGCCAGCAGTGACCCCTCCGGAGGGGTTTACGGCTACACCTTC	CASSDPSGGVYGYTF
TRBD1	-	TRBV5-1	TRBJ2-1	TGCGCCAGCAGCGTTCCGGGACAGGGCTACAATGAGCAGTTCTTC	CASSVPGQGYNEQFF
-	-	TRBV6-5	TRBJ2-1	TGTGCCAGCACCCTAAGGGGTTCGGTCTACAATGAGCAGTTCTTC	CASTLRGSVYNEQFF
-	-	TRBV7-8	TRBJ1-2	TGTGCCAGCAGCACGCGGACAAGGCCCCAGTCTAGCGGCTACACCTTC	CASSTRTRPQSSGYTF
-	once	TRBV7-6	TRBJ2-1	TGTGCCAGCAGCGCTCAGGGCCAAGCGAGGCCCAATGAGCAGTTCTTC	CASSAQGQARPNEQFF
-	-	TRBV6-5	TRBJ1-5	TGTGCCAGCAGTGAGACACTCGGGCAGCCCCAGCATTTT	CASSETLGQPQHF
-	once	TRBV2	TRBJ2-1	TGTGCCAGCAGTCGGTCAGCCTACAATGAGCAGTTCTTC	CASSRSAYNEQFF
TRBD2	-	TRBV7-3	TRBJ2-7	TGTGCCAGCAGCTCGGGACTAGCGTTCGCCGAGCAGTACTTC	CASSSGLAFAEQYF
-	-	TRBV7-2	TRBJ1-2	TGTGCCAGCAGCTTATGGACAGCCACCTATGGCTACACCTTC	CASSLWTATYGYTF
-	-	TRBV19	TRBJ1-1	TGTGCCAGTAGTAGACTCGACAGTATGAACACTGAAGCTTTCTTT	CASSRLDSMNTEAFF
-	-	TRBV6-5	TRBJ1-5	TGTGCCAGCAGTTACTGGGGGGACGGTCAGCCCCAGCATTTT	CASSYWGDGQPQHF
TRBD1	-	TRBV19	TRBJ1-3	TGTGCCAGTAGTCACAGGGGGCTGTCTGGAAACACCATATATTTT	CASSHRGLSGNTIYF
TRBD1	-	TRBV5-8	TRBJ2-5	TGTGCCAGCAGCTCGGGGACAGGGGTACGGGAGACCCAGTACTTC	CASSSGTGVRETQYF
-	-	TRBV6-1	TRBJ1-1	TGTGCCAGCAGTCTCTGGGGGTACACTGAAGCTTTCTTT	CASSLWGYTEAFF
TRBD1	once	TRBV5-6	TRBJ2-7	TGTGCCAGCAGCTTGGCCATGGACAGGGACGAGCAGTACTTC	CASSLAMDRDEQYF
-	-	TRBV6-6	TRBJ1-6	TGTGCCAGCAGACCACTTTGGGACATCCATAATTCACCCCTCCACTTT	CASRPLWDIHNSPLHF
TRBD2	-	TRBV4-3	TRBJ2-3	TGCGCCAGCAGCCATGGGCGGGGGGGCACAGATACGCAGTATTTT	CASSHGRGGTDTQYF
-	-	TRBV15	TRBJ1-6	TGTGCCACCAGCAGGACAGGCACTGCCTCACCCCTCCACTTT	CATSRTGTASPLHF
-	-	TRBV4-2	TRBJ1-3	TGTGCCAGCAGCTTGGGAGGAAACACCATATATTTT	CASSLGGNTIYF
-	once	TRBV6-6	TRBJ2-7	TGTGCCAGCAGTTTCGGGCAGGGCCATGGGGAGCAGTACTTC	CASSFGQGHGEQYF
-	-	TRBV19	TRBJ1-1	TGTGCCAGTAGTTATCGGGGCTTGAACACTGAAGCTTTCTTT	CASSYRGLNTEAFF
TRBD1	-	TRBV29-1	TRBJ1-2	TGCAGCGTGATGGACAGGGTGCACTCTGGCTACACCTTC	CSVMDRVHSGYTF
-	-	TRBV7-6	TRBJ2-2	TGTGCCAGCAGCTTCAGTGGAAACACCGGGGAGCTGTTTTTT	CASSFSGNTGELFF
TRBD2	-	TRBV7-2	TRBJ2-1	TGTGCCAGCAGCCCACCGGGACTAGCGGGTAATGAGCAGTTCTTC	CASSPPGLAGNEQFF
-	-	TRBV29-1	TRBJ2-7	TGCAGCGCACGGGACGGAAGCTCCTACGAGCAGTACTTC	CSARDGSSYEQYF
-	once	TRBV10-3	TRBJ2-7	TGTGCCATCTCCGAGCGTGGGGAATTCAACGAGCAGTACTTC	CAISERGEFNEQYF
-	-	TRBV20-1	TRBJ2-1	TGCAGTACTGCAAGGGATGAGCAGTTCTTC	CSTARDEQFF